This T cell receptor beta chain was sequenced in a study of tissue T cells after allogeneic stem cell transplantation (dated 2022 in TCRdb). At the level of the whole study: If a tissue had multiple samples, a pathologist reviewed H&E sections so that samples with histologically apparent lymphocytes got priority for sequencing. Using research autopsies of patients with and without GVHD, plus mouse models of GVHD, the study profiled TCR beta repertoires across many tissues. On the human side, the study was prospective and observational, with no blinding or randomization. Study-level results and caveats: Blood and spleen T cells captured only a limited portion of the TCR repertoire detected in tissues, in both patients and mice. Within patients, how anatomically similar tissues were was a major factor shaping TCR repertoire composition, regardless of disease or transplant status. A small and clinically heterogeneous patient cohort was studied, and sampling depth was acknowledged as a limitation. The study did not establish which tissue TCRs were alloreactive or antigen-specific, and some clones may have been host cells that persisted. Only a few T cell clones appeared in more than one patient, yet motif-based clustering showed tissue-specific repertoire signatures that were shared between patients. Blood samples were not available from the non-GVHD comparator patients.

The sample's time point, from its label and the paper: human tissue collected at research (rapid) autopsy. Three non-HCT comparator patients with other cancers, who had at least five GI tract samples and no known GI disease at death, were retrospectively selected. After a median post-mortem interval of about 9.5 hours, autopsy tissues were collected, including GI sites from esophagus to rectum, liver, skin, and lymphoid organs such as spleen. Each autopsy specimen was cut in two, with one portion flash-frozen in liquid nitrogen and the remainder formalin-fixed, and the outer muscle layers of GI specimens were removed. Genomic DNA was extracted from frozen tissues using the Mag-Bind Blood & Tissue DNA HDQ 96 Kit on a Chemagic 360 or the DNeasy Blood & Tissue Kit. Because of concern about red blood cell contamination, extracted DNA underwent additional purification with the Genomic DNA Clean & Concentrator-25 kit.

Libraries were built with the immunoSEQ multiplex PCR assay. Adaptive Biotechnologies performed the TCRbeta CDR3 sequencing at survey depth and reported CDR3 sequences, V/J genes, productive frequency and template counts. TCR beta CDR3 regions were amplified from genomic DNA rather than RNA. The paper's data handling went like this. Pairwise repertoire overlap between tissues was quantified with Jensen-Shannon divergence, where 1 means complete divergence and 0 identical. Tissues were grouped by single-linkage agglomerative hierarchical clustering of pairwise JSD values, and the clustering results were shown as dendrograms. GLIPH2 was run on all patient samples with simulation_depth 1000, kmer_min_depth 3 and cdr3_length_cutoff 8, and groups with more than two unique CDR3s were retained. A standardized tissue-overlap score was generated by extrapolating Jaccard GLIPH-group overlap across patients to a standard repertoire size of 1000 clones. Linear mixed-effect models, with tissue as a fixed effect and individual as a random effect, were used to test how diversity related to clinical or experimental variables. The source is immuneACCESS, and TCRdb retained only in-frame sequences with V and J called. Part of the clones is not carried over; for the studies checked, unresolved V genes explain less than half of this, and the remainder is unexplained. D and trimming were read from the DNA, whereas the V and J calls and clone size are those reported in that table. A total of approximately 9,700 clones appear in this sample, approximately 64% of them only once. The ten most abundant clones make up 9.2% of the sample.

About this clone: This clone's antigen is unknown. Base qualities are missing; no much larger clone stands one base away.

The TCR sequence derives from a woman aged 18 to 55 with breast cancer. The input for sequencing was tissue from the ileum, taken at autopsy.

The nucleotide sequence is TGTGCCAGCAGTATCTCGGACAGTACGAACACCGGGGAGCTGTTTTTT. Its translation reads: CASSISDSTNTGELFF. The V gene is TRBV6-6 and the J gene is TRBJ2-2; matching of 6 bases hints at TRBD1 as the D gene. CDR1 and CDR2 are drawn from the germline V gene (reference sequence): MNHNY, SVGAGI. The CDR3 runs 16 residues from the cysteine to the phenylalanine. Only the CDR3 DNA is retained, 48 bases long and in frame from the first base. The V and J ends are trimmed by 5 bases and 0 bases, leaving 13 bases between them.